The present T cell receptor (beta chain) was sequenced within a study of CD8 T cells in ankylosing spondylitis. Germline-derived CDR1 and CDR2 are MNHEY and SVGEGT. The CDR3 runs to 18 residues. The V gene lost 0 bases and the J gene lost 1 base, with 18 bases spanning the gap. Findings of the study overall: Blood from ankylosing spondylitis patients appeared to carry a characteristic roughly 8-variant TCR beta motif. Disease-associated clones were CD8+ and fairly uncommon in peripheral blood.

A quantitative 5'-RACE method, one with molecular barcodes, was used to make TCR beta libraries. TCRdb called the 5' RACE reads again in MiXCR, with one record for every CDR3 protein. The table includes fewer than 400,000 distinct CDR3 sequences, about 22% detected once. This clonotype was recorded a few times. Its antigen is not identified. The clonotype originates from a male donor with ankylosing spondylitis. The sequencing sample was made of blood, either unsorted or a sorted T cell fraction (not recorded which). The rearrangement joins TRBV6-2 or TRBV6-3 to TRBJ2-5; D may be TRBD1 or TRBD2 (5 bases each). CDR3 amino acids: CASSYSKKGPRIQETQYF. In DNA, the CDR3 is TGTGCCAGCAGTTACTCAAAAAAGGGACCGAGGATCCAAGAGACCCAGTACTTC.